The source of this T cell receptor beta chain is a study of shared clonotypes between healthy human individuals. In the study overall: The study enrolled a couple of women and a few men aged 18 to 49. Whole-study results and caveats: Compared with clonotypes that all four donors shared, non-shared clonotypes had lower generation probabilities.

Method: immunoSEQ multiplex PCR; TCRdb's copy keeps in-frame clones and lacks some. The sample contains around 2.1 million clones, nearly 97% of which appear only once. Donation came from healthy HIV-negative adults that had no recent acute infections or vaccinations. In the CD4+ fraction, cells were divided into CD45RA+ naive and CD45RA-negative memory subsets. The CDR3 has 14 residues. CDR1 and CDR2 (germline): MNHNS, SASEGT. Losses at the gene ends were 1 base for V and 4 bases for J; bases not matched to a gene: 1. In the case of this clone: Its specificity is not known.

J is TRBJ1-2 and V is TRBV6-1, with TRBD1 matching 9 bases. This TCR came from a man between 18 and 29 years old in good health. The source material was naive CD4+ T cells sorted from blood. Subset reported: CD45RA+ positively selected. The CDR3 DNA reads TGTGCCAGCAGTGAAGAGGGACAGGGCTATGGCTACACCTTC. This translates into CASSEEGQGYGYTF.